This is a list of T cell receptor beta chains from one sample in a study of T-cell memory formation after mild COVID-19. TCRdb processed the 5' RACE reads anew with MiXCR; each CDR3 protein has one entry. In the table there are approximately 250,000 distinct CDR3 sequences, 15% to 20% of which are singletons. Specimen: PBMCs or a T cell subset sorted from them (not recorded which). These receptors were collected from a young man who had mild COVID-19 (a few samples of this study predate the infection). Cell type and time point are not known. Each CDR3 is given with its conserved first and last residue. The D gene is left open where the match is weak. For some rows the clone size is stated as once, few or many, or as a class when expanded; others skip it.

clone size,D gene,V gene,J gene,CDR3 protein,CDR3 DNA
many,TRBD2,TRBV7-2,TRBJ2-1,CASSLGLAKDEQFF,TGTGCCAGCAGCTTAGGACTAGCGAAGGATGAGCAGTTCTTC
-,TRBD2,TRBV4-3,TRBJ2-7,CASSQDRGAGVHYEQYF,TGCGCCAGCAGCCAAGATCGAGGAGCGGGGGTTCATTACGAGCAGTACTTC
-,-,TRBV27,TRBJ2-1,CASRLGEVRWNEQFF,TGTGCCAGCAGATTAGGCGAGGTACGCTGGAATGAGCAGTTCTTC
many,-,TRBV7-2,TRBJ1-1,CASTVLSGNTEAFF,TGTGCCAGCACCGTTTTATCGGGGAACACTGAAGCTTTCTTT
-,-,TRBV19,TRBJ1-2,CASSIGDRITYGYTF,TGTGCCAGTAGTATTGGGGACCGAATCACTTATGGCTACACCTTC
-,-,TRBV27,TRBJ2-7,CASSFWGRGEQYF,TGTGCCAGCAGTTTCTGGGGACGGGGAGAGCAGTACTTC
-,-,TRBV20-1,TRBJ1-2,CSARWGGGNGGYTF,TGCAGTGCTAGATGGGGGGGAGGTAACGGTGGATACACCTTC
few,TRBD2,TRBV7-2,TRBJ2-2,CASSAATSVGELFF,TGTGCCAGCAGCGCCGCGACTAGCGTGGGGGAGCTGTTTTTT
few,-,TRBV4-1,TRBJ2-2,CASSQPWAGVTGELFF,TGCGCCAGCAGCCAGCCATGGGCAGGGGTCACCGGGGAGCTGTTTTTT
few,-,TRBV20-1,TRBJ2-7,CSARDIAGYSYEQYF,TGCAGTGCTAGAGATATAGCAGGGTACTCCTACGAGCAGTACTTC
-,TRBD2,TRBV27,TRBJ2-1,CASTFSLAGVSYNEQFF,TGTGCCAGCACCTTCAGTCTAGCGGGGGTTTCCTACAATGAGCAGTTCTTC
few,-,TRBV24-1,TRBJ2-3,CATSDFGGPTDTQYF,TGTGCCACCAGTGATTTCGGCGGGCCCACAGATACGCAGTATTTT
few,-,TRBV5-1,TRBJ1-2,CASSLAGPNTGYTF,TGCGCCAGCAGCTTGGCGGGGCCCAACACTGGCTACACCTTC
few,-,TRBV15,TRBJ2-1,CATSNRGEGSEQFF,TGTGCCACCAGCAACCGGGGCGAGGGATCTGAGCAGTTCTTC
-,-,TRBV11-1,TRBJ2-2,CASSLEGLGLNTGELFF,TGTGCCAGCAGCTTGGAAGGTCTAGGCCTGAACACCGGGGAGCTGTTTTTT
few,-,TRBV6-2/TRBV6-3,TRBJ2-2,CASSTGQLRAGELFF,TGTGCCAGCAGCACTGGACAACTAAGGGCCGGGGAGCTGTTTTTT
few,-,TRBV7-2,TRBJ1-1,CASSSRENTEAFF,TGTGCCAGCAGCTCCAGGGAGAACACTGAAGCTTTCTTT
-,TRBD2,TRBV6-6,TRBJ2-7,CASSYLGGGGAYEQYF,TGTGCCAGCAGTTACCTTGGTGGCGGGGGAGCCTACGAGCAGTACTTC
-,-,TRBV14,TRBJ2-1,CASSQADEQFF,TGTGCCAGCAGCCAAGCCGATGAGCAGTTCTTC
few,TRBD1,TRBV18,TRBJ1-1,CASSPRTGWDTEAFF,TGTGCCAGCTCACCCCGGACAGGGTGGGACACTGAAGCTTTCTTT
-,-,TRBV29-1,TRBJ2-2,CSVSSRASTNTGELFF,TGCAGCGTTAGCAGCAGGGCCTCCACGAACACCGGGGAGCTGTTTTTT
-,-,TRBV2,TRBJ2-7,CASSEPPWARSYEQYF,TGTGCCAGCAGTGAACCCCCGTGGGCCAGGAGCTACGAGCAGTACTTC
-,TRBD1,TRBV5-1,TRBJ1-5,CASSLGLTGFNQPQHF,TGCGCCAGCAGCTTGGGGTTGACAGGGTTCAATCAGCCCCAGCATTTT
few,-,TRBV14,TRBJ2-1,CASSQGVGNEQFF,TGTGCCAGCAGCCAAGGGGTTGGGAATGAGCAGTTCTTC
-,-,TRBV29-1,TRBJ2-3,CSVHRVADTQYF,TGCAGCGTTCACAGGGTTGCAGATACGCAGTATTTT
few,TRBD1,TRBV5-6,TRBJ1-2,CASSRSGGSGYGYTF,TGTGCCAGCAGCAGGTCAGGGGGCTCCGGCTATGGCTACACCTTC
-,TRBD2,TRBV11-2,TRBJ2-1,CASSSRGDSYNEQFF,TGTGCCAGCAGCTCGCGGGGGGACTCCTACAATGAGCAGTTCTTC
-,-,TRBV12-3/TRBV12-4,TRBJ1-1,CASIPGGRNSEAFF,TGTGCCAGCATCCCGGGGGGGCGGAATTCTGAAGCTTTCTTT
-,TRBD1,TRBV2,TRBJ2-2,CASRTGTANTGELFF,TGTGCCAGCAGGACCGGGACAGCGAACACCGGGGAGCTGTTTTTT
few,TRBD2,TRBV7-2,TRBJ2-1,CASSSGGILDEQFF,TGTGCCAGCAGCTCGGGGGGAATACTCGATGAGCAGTTCTTC
few,TRBD2,TRBV29-1,TRBJ2-5,CSVEVAGGRKAQYF,TGCAGCGTTGAAGTAGCGGGGGGCCGAAAGGCCCAGTACTTC
few,-,TRBV12-3/TRBV12-4,TRBJ2-4,CASSALGTLAKNIQYF,TGTGCCAGCAGTGCTCTGGGTACCTTAGCCAAAAACATTCAGTACTTC
-,TRBD1,TRBV12-5,TRBJ2-7,CASGPDRGHVSYEQYF,TGTGCTAGTGGTCCCGACAGGGGGCACGTCTCCTACGAGCAGTACTTC
-,-,TRBV12-3/TRBV12-4,TRBJ2-1,CASSSYGGSYNEQFF,TGTGCCAGCAGTTCCTATGGGGGCTCCTACAATGAGCAGTTCTTC
-,TRBD2,TRBV7-9,TRBJ2-3,CASSWGLAAPTDTQYF,TGTGCCAGCAGCTGGGGACTAGCAGCCCCGACAGATACGCAGTATTTT
few,TRBD2,TRBV4-3,TRBJ2-1,CASSRNSGGSYNEQFF,TGCGCCAGCAGCCGAAATAGCGGGGGCTCCTACAATGAGCAGTTCTTC
few,TRBD1,TRBV4-1,TRBJ2-5,CASSQSGQIQETQYF,TGCGCCAGCAGCCAATCGGGACAGATCCAAGAGACCCAGTACTTC
few,-,TRBV28,TRBJ2-3,CASTVGTDTQYF,TGTGCCAGCACAGTCGGCACAGATACGCAGTATTTT
few,-,TRBV7-9,TRBJ2-3,CASSDVRGYDTDTQYF,TGTGCCAGCAGCGATGTGCGGGGCTACGACACAGATACGCAGTATTTT
-,-,TRBV9,TRBJ2-3,CASSVALYGTDTQYF,TGTGCCAGCAGCGTAGCGCTCTACGGCACAGATACGCAGTATTTT
-,TRBD1,TRBV6-1,TRBJ2-1,CASRARTGTVGNEQFF,TGTGCCAGCAGAGCCAGGACAGGAACGGTAGGGAATGAGCAGTTCTTC
-,-,TRBV5-5,TRBJ1-6,CASSWGFGNSPLHF,TGTGCCAGCAGCTGGGGGTTTGGTAATTCACCCCTCCACTTT
-,-,TRBV7-9,TRBJ2-5,CASSLGQLQETQYF,TGTGCCAGCAGCTTAGGACAGCTCCAAGAGACCCAGTACTTC
-,-,TRBV2,TRBJ1-1,CASIEGGDTEAFF,TGTGCCAGCATCGAAGGGGGGGACACTGAAGCTTTCTTT
-,-,TRBV2,TRBJ1-2,CASSEEGVNYGYTF,TGTGCCAGCAGTGAGGAGGGAGTAAACTATGGCTACACCTTC
-,-,TRBV5-1,TRBJ2-3,CASGGEGASGLTDTQYF,TGCGCCAGCGGGGGCGAAGGGGCTAGCGGTCTCACAGATACGCAGTATTTT
-,-,TRBV15,TRBJ2-7,CATSRGLLAEQYF,TGTGCCACCAGCAGAGGTTTATTGGCCGAGCAGTACTTC
-,-,TRBV12-3/TRBV12-4,TRBJ2-5,CASSTNRVGQETQYF,TGTGCCAGCAGCACAAACAGGGTAGGGCAAGAGACCCAGTACTTC
few,-,TRBV6-1,TRBJ2-2,CASSQGHTGELFF,TGTGCCAGCAGTCAGGGGCACACCGGGGAGCTGTTTTTT
-,-,TRBV5-4,TRBJ2-7,CASSLDENEQYF,TGTGCCAGCAGCTTGGACGAGAACGAGCAGTACTTC
many,-,TRBV7-2,TRBJ2-3,CASSLYGGGNTDTQYF,TGTGCCAGCAGCTTATATGGCGGGGGCAACACAGATACGCAGTATTTT
-,-,TRBV24-1,TRBJ2-5,CATSDTGAARGETQYF,TGTGCCACCAGTGATACGGGGGCCGCGAGGGGGGAGACCCAGTACTTC